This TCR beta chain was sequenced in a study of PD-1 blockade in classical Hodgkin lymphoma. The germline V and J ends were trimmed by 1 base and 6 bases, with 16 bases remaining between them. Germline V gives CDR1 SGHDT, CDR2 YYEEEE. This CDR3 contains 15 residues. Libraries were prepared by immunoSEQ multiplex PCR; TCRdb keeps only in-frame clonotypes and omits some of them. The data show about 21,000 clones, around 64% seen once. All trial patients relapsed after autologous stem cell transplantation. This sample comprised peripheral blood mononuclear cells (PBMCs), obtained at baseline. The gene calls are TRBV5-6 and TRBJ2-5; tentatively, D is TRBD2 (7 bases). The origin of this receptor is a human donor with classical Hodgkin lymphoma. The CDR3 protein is CASSLSFKGGKTQYF. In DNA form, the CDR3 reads TGTGCCAGCAGCTTGAGTTTCAAGGGGGGGAAGACCCAGTACTTC.